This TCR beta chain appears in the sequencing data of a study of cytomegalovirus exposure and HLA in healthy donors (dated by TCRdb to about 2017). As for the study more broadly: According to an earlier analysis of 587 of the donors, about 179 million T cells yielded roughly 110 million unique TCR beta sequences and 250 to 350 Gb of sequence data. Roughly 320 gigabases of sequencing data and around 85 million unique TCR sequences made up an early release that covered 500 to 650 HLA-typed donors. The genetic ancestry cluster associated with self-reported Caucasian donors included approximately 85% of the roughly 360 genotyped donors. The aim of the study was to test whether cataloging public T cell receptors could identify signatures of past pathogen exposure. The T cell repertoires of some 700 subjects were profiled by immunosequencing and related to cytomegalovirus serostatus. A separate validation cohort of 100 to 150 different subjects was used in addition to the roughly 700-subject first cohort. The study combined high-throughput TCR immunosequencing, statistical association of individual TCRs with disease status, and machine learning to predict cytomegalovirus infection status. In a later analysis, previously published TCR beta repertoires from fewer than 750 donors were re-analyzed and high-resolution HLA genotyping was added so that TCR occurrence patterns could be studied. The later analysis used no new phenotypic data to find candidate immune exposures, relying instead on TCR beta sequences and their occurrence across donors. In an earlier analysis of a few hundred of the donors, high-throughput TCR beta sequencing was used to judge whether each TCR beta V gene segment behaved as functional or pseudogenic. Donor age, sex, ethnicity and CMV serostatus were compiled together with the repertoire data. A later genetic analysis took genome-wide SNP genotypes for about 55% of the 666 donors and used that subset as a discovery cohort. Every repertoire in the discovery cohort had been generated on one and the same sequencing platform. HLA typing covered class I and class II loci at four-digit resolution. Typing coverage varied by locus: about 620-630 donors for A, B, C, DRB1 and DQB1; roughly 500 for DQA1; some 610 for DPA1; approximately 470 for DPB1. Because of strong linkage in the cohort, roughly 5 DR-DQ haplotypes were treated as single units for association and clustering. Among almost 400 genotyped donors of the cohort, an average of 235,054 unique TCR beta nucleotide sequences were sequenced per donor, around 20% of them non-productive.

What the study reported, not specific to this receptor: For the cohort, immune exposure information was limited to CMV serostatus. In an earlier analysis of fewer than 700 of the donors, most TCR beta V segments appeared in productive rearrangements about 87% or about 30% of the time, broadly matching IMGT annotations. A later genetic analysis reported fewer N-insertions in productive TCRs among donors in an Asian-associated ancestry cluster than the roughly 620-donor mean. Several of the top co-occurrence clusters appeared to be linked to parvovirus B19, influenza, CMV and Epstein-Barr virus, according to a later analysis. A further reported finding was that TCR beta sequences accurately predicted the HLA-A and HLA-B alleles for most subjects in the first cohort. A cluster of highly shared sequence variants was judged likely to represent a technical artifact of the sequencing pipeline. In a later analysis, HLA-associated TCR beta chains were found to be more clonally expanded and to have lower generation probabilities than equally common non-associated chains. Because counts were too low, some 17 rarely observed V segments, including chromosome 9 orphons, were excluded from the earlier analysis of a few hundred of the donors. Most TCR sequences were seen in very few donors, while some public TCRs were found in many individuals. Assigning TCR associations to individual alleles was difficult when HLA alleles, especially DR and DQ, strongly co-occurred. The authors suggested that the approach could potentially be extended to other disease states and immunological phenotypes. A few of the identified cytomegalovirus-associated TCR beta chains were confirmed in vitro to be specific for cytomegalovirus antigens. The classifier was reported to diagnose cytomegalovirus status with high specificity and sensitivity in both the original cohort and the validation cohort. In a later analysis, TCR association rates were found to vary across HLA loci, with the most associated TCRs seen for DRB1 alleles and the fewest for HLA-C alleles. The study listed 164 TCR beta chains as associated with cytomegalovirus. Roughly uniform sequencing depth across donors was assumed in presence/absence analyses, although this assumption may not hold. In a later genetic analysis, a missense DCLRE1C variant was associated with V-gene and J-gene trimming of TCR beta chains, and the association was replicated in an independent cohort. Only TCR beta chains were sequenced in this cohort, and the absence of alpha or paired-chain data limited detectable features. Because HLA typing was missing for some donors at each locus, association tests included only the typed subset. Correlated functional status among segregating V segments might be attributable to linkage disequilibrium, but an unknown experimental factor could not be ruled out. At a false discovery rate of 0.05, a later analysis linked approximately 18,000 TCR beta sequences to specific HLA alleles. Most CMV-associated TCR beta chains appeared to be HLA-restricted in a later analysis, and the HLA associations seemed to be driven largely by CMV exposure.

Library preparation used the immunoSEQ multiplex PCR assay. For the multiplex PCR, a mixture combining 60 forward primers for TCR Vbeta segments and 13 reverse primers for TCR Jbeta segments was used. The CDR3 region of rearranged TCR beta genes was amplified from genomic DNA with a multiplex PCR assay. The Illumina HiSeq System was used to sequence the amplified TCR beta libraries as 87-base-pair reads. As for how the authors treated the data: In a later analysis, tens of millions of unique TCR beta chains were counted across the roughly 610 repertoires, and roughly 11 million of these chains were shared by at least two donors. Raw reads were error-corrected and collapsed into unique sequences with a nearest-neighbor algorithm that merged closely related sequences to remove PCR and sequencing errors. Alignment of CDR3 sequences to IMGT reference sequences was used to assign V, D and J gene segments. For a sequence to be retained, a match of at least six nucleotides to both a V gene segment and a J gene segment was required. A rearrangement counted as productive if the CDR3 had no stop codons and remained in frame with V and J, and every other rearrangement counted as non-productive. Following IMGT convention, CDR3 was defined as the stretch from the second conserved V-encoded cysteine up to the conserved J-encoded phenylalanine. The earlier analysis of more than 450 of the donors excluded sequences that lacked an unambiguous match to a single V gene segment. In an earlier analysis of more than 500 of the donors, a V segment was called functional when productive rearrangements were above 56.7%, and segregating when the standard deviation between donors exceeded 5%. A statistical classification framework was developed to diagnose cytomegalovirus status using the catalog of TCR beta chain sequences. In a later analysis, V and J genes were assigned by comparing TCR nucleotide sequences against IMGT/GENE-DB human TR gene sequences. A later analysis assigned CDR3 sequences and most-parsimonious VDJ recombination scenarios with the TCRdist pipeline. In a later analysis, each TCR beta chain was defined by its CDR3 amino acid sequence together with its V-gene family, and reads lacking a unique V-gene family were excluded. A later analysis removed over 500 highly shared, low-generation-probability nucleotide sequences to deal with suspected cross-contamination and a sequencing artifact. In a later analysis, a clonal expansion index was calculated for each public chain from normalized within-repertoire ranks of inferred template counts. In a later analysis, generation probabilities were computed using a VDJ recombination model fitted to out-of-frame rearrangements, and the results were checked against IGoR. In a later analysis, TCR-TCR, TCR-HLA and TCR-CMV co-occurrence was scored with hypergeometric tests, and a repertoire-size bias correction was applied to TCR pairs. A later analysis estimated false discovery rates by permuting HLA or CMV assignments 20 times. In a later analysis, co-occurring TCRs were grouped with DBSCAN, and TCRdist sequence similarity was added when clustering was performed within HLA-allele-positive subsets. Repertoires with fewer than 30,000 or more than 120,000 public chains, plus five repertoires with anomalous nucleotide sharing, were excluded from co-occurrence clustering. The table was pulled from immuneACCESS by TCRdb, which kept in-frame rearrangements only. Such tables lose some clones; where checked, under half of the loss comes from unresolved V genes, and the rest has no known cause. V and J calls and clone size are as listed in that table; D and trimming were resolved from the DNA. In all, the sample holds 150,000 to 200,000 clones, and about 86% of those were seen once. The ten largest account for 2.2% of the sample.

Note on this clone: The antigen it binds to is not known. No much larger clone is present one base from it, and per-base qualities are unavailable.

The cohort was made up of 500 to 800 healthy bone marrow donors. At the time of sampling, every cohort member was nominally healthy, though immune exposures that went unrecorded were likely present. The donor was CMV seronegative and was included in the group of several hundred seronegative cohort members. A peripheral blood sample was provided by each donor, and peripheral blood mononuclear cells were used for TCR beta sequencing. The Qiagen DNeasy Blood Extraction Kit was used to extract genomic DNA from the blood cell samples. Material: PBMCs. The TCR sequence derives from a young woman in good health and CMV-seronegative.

The CDR3 protein sequence reads: CSVDPQGSDTQYF. The DNA reads TGCAGCGTTGATCCCCAGGGGTCGGATACGCAGTATTTT. The rearranged segments are TRBV29-1 and TRBJ2-3; the D gene is possibly TRBD1, with 6 bases matching. From the germline V gene, CDR1 is SQVTM and CDR2 is ANQGSEA. V lost 3 bases and J lost 6 bases; the stretch between them is 13 bases long. Counted from cysteine to phenylalanine, this CDR3 has 13 amino acids. The CDR3 DNA has 39 bases and is translated from base 1.